This entry lists 8 T cell receptor beta chains sequenced from one sample in a study of CXCR3-negative and CXCR3-positive naive CD8 T cells. Libraries of TRB cDNA were made by 5' RACE and carried UMIs. TCRdb reanalyzed the 5' RACE reads and collapses them to one entry per CDR3 protein, without DNA. The sample yields some 6,100 distinct CDR3 sequences, of which the top ten take up 1.8%. Sequences were obtained from naive CXCR3- CD8+ T cells from blood. This sample's subset: CD45RO-CCR7+CD27+CD95- naive CD8+ T cells lacking CXCR3 (TNR3-). These TCRs come from a human donor in good health. Some clones in this sample may be carry-over from other donors' samples.

The rearrangement joins TRBV29-1 to TRBJ2-6. The CDR3 is 17 amino acids. Germline CDR1 and CDR2: SQVTM and ANQGSEA. This chain's CDR3 is CSVEITSTEPGANVLTF.

The rearrangement joins TRBV29-1 to TRBJ2-7. The CDR3 extends over 14 amino acids. Germline CDR1 SQVTM, CDR2 ANQGSEA. CDR3 loop: CSVEEEGGAYEQYF.

Considering frequency, this clonotype is medium-sized (0.01 to 0.1%). The gene calls are TRBV29-1 and TRBJ1-2; as DNA is missing, the TRBD1 call by TCRdb cannot be tested. CDR1 and CDR2 (germline): SQVTM, ANQGSEA. The CDR3 spans 11 residues. The CDR3 spells CLDRRGDGYTF.

This sequence joins TRBV12-3 or TRBV12-4 and TRBJ2-5; TCRdb's assignment of TRBD1 cannot be checked, as there is no DNA. This CDR3 has 13 residues. This CDR3 is CASILGTFETQYF.

CDR3 loop: CSVELPGRSSYEQYF. The chain recombines TRBV29-1 with TRBJ2-7; the TRBD1 assignment by TCRdb is unverifiable without DNA. The CDR3 has 15 residues. Germline CDR1 reads SQVTM; CDR2 reads ANQGSEA.

This clonotype ranks as medium-sized (0.01 to 0.1%) in terms of frequency. J is TRBJ2-3 and V is TRBV5-1. The CDR3 is 12 residues long. Germline lookup yields CDR1 SGHRS and CDR2 YFSETQ. This CDR3 reads CASSQYTDTQYF.

V and J are TRBV7-2 and TRBJ2-7; TCRdb reports TRBD2, a call that lacks DNA to check it against. This CDR3 region has 16 residues. Germline CDR1 and CDR2: SGHTA and FQGNSA. CDR3 sequence reads: CASSQTSLAGVREQYF.

This clonotype counts as medium-sized by frequency. The chain combines TRBV6-5 with TRBJ2-2; TCRdb picks TRBD2, but there is no DNA to check that call. This CDR3 spans 16 amino acids. Germline values: CDR1 MNHEY, CDR2 SVGAGI. CDR3 in amino acids: CASSYGALLNTGELFF.